This section outlines one T cell receptor (beta chain) sequence together with its context. This specimen comes from a study of blood T cell repertoires in COVID-19. Study at large: There were acute and convalescent COVID-19 samples, and they came from the United States, Italy and Spain.

Germline loops: CDR1 SGHRS, CDR2 YFSETQ. After removal of 4 bases from V and 4 bases from J, the junction contained 9 bases not matched to a gene. The CDR3 contains 16 residues. Method: immunoSEQ multiplex PCR; TCRdb's copy keeps in-frame clones and lacks some. The profile covers about 97,000 clones, with about 85% appearing a single time and approximately 1.8% taken by the ten largest. The sequenced material came from peripheral blood. The TCR originated in a woman in her 70s with active or convalescent COVID-19. The chain links TRBV5-1 to TRBJ2-7, with 12 positions matching TRBD1. The CDR3 sequence: CASSLGQGALLYEQYF. The CDR3 DNA is TGCGCCAGCAGCCTGGGACAGGGGGCGCTTCTATACGAGCAGTACTTC.